This T cell receptor (beta chain) was captured in a study of blood T cell repertoires in COVID-19. Here immunoSEQ multiplex PCR was the method, and the copy in TCRdb shows in-frame clones only, minus some. This sample has thousands of clones, with roughly nine tenths found just once. Germline CDR1 reads MDHEN; CDR2 reads SYDVKM. This CDR3 has 14 residues. V lost 5 bases and J lost 3, with 12 bases in between. Input material: peripheral blood. This sequence joins TRBV28 and TRBJ2-3; D remains ambiguous. This clonotype originated in a man aged 55-75 years with acute or convalescent COVID-19. The CDR3 DNA reads TGTGCCAGCAGTCAGGAAAGTTGGACAGATACGCAGTATTTT. It yields the protein CASSQESWTDTQYF.